The 19 T cell receptor beta chains listed next were all sequenced from one sample in a study of CD4 T cell repertoires in COVID-19. Using immunoSEQ multiplex PCR, the repertoire was profiled, and TCRdb retains in-frame clones only, with some absent. The sample contains some 71,000 clones, roughly 80% of which appear only once. Source: CD4+ T cells from peripheral blood, taken after recovery from COVID-19. The source of these receptors is a human donor who had COVID-19.

This clone has only a few counts. The chain links TRBV10-1 to TRBJ1-6; 10 nucleotides match TRBD1. The germline gives CDR1 WNHNN, CDR2 SYGVQD (reference sequence). The CDR3 is made up of 16 amino acids. The trim removed 0 bases at V and 10 bases at J, leaving 6 bases unmatched. DNA for the CDR3: TGCGCCAGCAGTGAGTCGATCGGGACAGGGGTATCACCCCTCCACTTT. Its protein product is CASSESIGTGVSPLHF.

This clone was counted a few times. The rearrangement uses TRBV5-1 and TRBJ2-2; 7 positions agree with TRBD1. The CDR3 has 14 residues. The V segment lost 9 bases and the J segment 6 bases; nucleotides outside the gene matches: 11. Germline V gives CDR1 SGHRS, CDR2 YFSETQ. The CDR3 DNA reads as TGCGCCACCCGCCAGGGACAGTCTGCCGGGGAGCTGTTTTTT. It specifies CATRQGQSAGELFF.

V is TRBV9 and J is TRBJ2-5; a weak D match, TRBD2 (7 bases). Trimming removed 0 bases from V and 9 bases from J, with 18 bases in between. The CDR3 is 15 residues long. Germline CDR1 SGDLS, CDR2 YYNGEE. The CDR3 DNA is TGTGCCAGCAGCGTAGGGCCGGGGGGCTACATACCCCAGTACTTC. Translated, it gives CASSVGPGGYIPQYF. Drawing the rest from reference TRBV9 and TRBJ2-5, the complete variable domain is DSGVTQTPKHLITATGQRVTLRCSPRSGDLSVYWYQQSLDQGLQFLIQYYNGEERAKGNILERFSAQQFPDLHSELNLSSLELGDSALYFCASSVGPGGYIPQYFGPGTRLLVL.

This clone was seen only a few times. The V gene is TRBV19, the J gene TRBJ2-2; D is unresolved. V was trimmed by 4 bases and J by 4 bases, leaving 7 bases between them. CDR1 is LNHDA, CDR2 SQIVND, per germline (reference sequence). The CDR3 is 13 residues long. The CDR3 coding sequence is TGTGCCAGTAGTACTGGTATCACCGGGGAGCTGTTTTTT. Its translation: CASSTGITGELFF.

The V gene is TRBV15, the J gene TRBJ2-7, with 11 bases lining up with TRBD1. The germline V gene has CDR1 LNHNV and CDR2 YYDKDF (reference sequence). The junction had 8 bases not matched to a gene; V was cut back by 2 bases and J by 5 bases. The CDR3 extends over 16 amino acids. CDR3 residues: CATSRLPGQGAHEQYF. The CDR3 DNA reads TGTGCCACCAGCAGACTACCCGGACAGGGGGCCCACGAGCAGTACTTC.

This chain uses TRBV3-1 (or the pseudogene TRBV3-2) with TRBJ1-6, with no clear D. The CDR3 is made up of 16 amino acids. Trimming removed 3 bases at V and 6 bases at J, with 15 bases between. Germline lookup yields CDR1 LGHDT and CDR2 YNNKEL (reference sequence). CDR3 DNA: TGTGCCAGCAGCCACGCGGCGGGCGGGGTTAATTCACCCCTCCACTTT. The encoded protein is CASSHAAGGVNSPLHF.

This clone has a handful of counts. This chain uses TRBV18 with TRBJ2-7; D is perhaps TRBD2 (6 bases). V gave up 2 bases and J gave up 0 bases, with 14 bases separating them. There are 16 residues in the CDR3. CDR1 and CDR2 from the germline V gene are KGHSH and LQKENI. The CDR3 loop reads CASSPAGRKASYEQYF. Here the CDR3 DNA reads TGTGCCAGCTCACCAGCTGGGAGGAAGGCCTCCTACGAGCAGTACTTC.

A remark on this clone: At one end the junction does not follow the germline gene, possibly because of a read error. The gene calls are TRBV6-1 and TRBJ1-2; D is undetermined. Germline CDR1 is MNHNS and CDR2 is SASEGT. There are 11 residues in the CDR3. The CDR3 bases are TGTGCCAGCAGTGAAGCACAGATCCTAAGGTTC. Residues: CASSEAQILRF.

The genes are TRBV6-5 and TRBJ2-7; 7 bases are a match to TRBD1. Germline assignment: CDR1 MNHEY and CDR2 SVGAGI. This CDR3 has 15 residues. With V trimmed by 2 bases and J by 2 bases, 6 bases remained unmatched. The CDR3 DNA reads TGTGCCAGCAGTTACACGAGGGACAGAGCCTACGAGCAGTACTTC. Translation: CASSYTRDRAYEQYF.

This clone was seen just once. As DNA, the CDR3 is TGTGCCAGCAGACCTGACACCTCCTACGAGCAGTACTTC. Translation gives CASRPDTSYEQYF. This chain links TRBV12-3 or TRBV12-4 with TRBJ2-7; D gene uncertain. With 6 bases removed from V and 0 bases from J, the gap between germline ends came to 9 bases. The CDR3 is 13 amino acids.

The chain links TRBV19 to TRBJ2-5; weak D call: TRBD2 (5 bases). The CDR3 spans 15 residues. The germline CDR1 and CDR2 sequences are LNHDA and SQIVND (reference sequence). Deletions cut 2 bases from V and 0 bases from J, with 10 bases between. The DNA for the CDR3 is TGTGCCAGTAGTATATCTACGGGGTACCAAGAGACCCAGTACTTC. It translates to CASSISTGYQETQYF.

The CDR3: CSVASHNEQFF. As DNA, the CDR3 is TGCAGCGTTGCCAGTCACAATGAGCAGTTCTTC. The chain is built from TRBV29-1 and TRBJ2-1, with no clear D. The CDR3 is 11 amino acids. Trimming stripped 4 bases from V and 5 bases from J, with 6 bases between. In germline, CDR1 is SQVTM, CDR2 ANQGSEA.

This clone was observed a handful of times. This chain uses TRBV29-1 with TRBJ2-2; 12 nucleotides align to TRBD2. Germline lookup yields CDR1 SQVTM and CDR2 ANQGSEA. The V and J ends lost 7 bases and 4 bases, in that order; junction bases with no gene match: 10. The CDR3 totals 16 residues. The CDR3 loop reads CSAQGLAGIGTGELFF. The CDR3, as DNA: TGCAGCGCCCAGGGACTAGCGGGTATCGGCACCGGGGAGCTGTTTTTT.

Worth noting for this clone: Distinct nucleotide sequences in the sample also encode this CDR3. This chain uses TRBV19 with TRBJ1-1, with D tentatively TRBD1 (5 bases). CDR1 LNHDA and CDR2 SQIVND come from the germline V gene (reference sequence). The CDR3 runs to 13 residues. The V end was cut by 4 bases, the J end by 0 bases, with 6 bases between. For the CDR3, the DNA is TGTGCCAGTAGTACGACAGTGAACACTGAAGCTTTCTTT. Its translation: CASSTTVNTEAFF.

CDR3 sequence: CATRTSGRGTDTQYF. Here the CDR3 DNA reads TGTGCCACGCGAACTAGCGGGAGGGGGACAGATACGCAGTATTTT. The chain has TRBV28 and TRBJ2-3, with 13 positions matching TRBD2. V lost 10 bases and J lost 3; bases outside the gene matches: 7. The CDR3 consists of 15 residues. Germline CDR1 and CDR2: MDHEN and SYDVKM.

The chain links TRBV10-3 to TRBJ1-1, with 8 bases fitting TRBD1. Germline V gene lookup returns CDR1 ENHRY and CDR2 SYGVKD. The ends lost 4 bases at V and 2 bases at J; junction bases unmatched: 6. This CDR3 is 15 amino acids long. CDR3 sequence reads: CAISALTGENTEAFF. CDR3 bases: TGTGCCATCAGTGCGTTGACAGGGGAAAACACTGAAGCTTTCTTT.

The chain is built from TRBV12-3 or TRBV12-4 and TRBJ2-3; D not resolved. This CDR3 has 12 residues. Trimming shortened V by 5 bases and J by 4 bases, and 7 bases separated the two germline ends. The CDR3 DNA sequence: TGTGCCAGCAGTCGTAGACCAGATACGCAGTATTTT. The encoded protein is CASSRRPDTQYF.

The gene calls are TRBV7-2 and TRBJ2-7, with D perhaps given as TRBD1 or TRBD2 (5 bases each). Germline CDR1 SGHTA, CDR2 FQGNSA. The CDR3 is 14 amino acids. V shed 6 bases and J shed 0 bases, with 12 bases lying between them. The CDR3 protein is CASSARDGSYEQYF. In DNA form, the CDR3 reads TGTGCCAGCAGTGCCCGGGACGGCTCCTACGAGCAGTACTTC.

The chain joins TRBV28 to TRBJ2-1, with TRBD2 identical over 14 bases. This CDR3 spans 14 amino acids. V gave up 9 bases and J gave up 9 bases; unmatched junction bases: 7. Per germline, CDR1 MDHEN and CDR2 SYDVKM. The CDR3 DNA is TGTGCCAGTACTGGGACTAGCGGGAGCAGTGAGCAGTTCTTC. Translated, it gives CASTGTSGSSEQFF.